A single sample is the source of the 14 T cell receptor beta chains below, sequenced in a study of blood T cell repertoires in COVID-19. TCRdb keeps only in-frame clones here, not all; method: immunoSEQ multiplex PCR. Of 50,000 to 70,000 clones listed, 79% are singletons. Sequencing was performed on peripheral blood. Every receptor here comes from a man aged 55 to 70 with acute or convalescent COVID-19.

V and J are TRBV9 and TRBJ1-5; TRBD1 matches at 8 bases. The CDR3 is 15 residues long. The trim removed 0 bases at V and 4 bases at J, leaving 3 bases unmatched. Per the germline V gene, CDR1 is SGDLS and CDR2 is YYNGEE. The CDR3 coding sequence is TGTGCCAGCAGCGTAGGACAGGGGCCAAATCAGCCCCAGCATTTT. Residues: CASSVGQGPNQPQHF.

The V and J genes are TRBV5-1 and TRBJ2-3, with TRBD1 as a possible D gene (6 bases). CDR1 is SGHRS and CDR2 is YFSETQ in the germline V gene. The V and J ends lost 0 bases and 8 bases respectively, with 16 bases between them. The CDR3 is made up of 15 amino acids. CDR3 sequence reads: CASSLEQGPAGTQYF. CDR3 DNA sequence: TGCGCCAGCAGCTTGGAACAGGGACCCGCTGGTACGCAGTATTTT.

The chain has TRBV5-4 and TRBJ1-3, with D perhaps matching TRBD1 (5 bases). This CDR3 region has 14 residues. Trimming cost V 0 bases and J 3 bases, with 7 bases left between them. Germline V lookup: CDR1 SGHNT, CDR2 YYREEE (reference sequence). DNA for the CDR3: TGTGCCAGCAGCTTGGAGGGGAATGGAAACACCATATATTTT. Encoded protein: CASSLEGNGNTIYF.

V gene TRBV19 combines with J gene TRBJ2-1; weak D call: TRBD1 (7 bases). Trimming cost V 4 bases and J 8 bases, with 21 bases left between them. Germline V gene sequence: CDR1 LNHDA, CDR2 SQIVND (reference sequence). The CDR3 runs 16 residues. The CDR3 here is CASSSRGTEKVYEQFF. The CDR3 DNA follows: TGTGCCAGTAGTAGTCGCGGGACAGAAAAGGTATATGAGCAGTTCTTC.

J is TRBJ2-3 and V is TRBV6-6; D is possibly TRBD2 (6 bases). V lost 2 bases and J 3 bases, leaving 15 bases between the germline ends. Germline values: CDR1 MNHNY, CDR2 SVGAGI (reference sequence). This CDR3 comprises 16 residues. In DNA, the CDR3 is TGTGCCAGCAGTTACCGGGAGCCACCGGGGACAGATACGCAGTATTTT. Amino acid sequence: CASSYREPPGTDTQYF.

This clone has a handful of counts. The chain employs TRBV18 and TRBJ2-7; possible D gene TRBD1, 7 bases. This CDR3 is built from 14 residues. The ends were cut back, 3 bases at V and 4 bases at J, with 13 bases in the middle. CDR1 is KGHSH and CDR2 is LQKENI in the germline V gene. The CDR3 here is CASSPAGQLYEQYF. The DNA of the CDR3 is TGTGCCAGCTCACCGGCGGGACAGCTATACGAGCAGTACTTC.

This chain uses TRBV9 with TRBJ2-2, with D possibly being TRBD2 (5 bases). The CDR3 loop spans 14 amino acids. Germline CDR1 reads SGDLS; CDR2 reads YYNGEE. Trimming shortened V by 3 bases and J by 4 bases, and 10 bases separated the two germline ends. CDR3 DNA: TGTGCCAGCAGCGCCGGGAAGCCCACCGGGGAGCTGTTTTTT. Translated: CASSAGKPTGELFF.

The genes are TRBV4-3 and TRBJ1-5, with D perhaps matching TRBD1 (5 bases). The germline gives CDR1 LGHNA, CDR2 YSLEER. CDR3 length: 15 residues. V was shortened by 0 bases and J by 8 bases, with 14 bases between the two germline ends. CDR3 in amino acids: CASSQDLGAGEPQHF. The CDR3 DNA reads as TGCGCCAGCAGCCAAGATTTAGGGGCTGGAGAGCCCCAGCATTTT.

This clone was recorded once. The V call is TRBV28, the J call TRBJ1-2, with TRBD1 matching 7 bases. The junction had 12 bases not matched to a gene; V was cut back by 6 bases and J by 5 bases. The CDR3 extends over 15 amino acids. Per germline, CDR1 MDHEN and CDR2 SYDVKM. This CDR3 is CASRQGPGGIYGYTF. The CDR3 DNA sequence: TGTGCCAGCAGACAAGGCCCAGGGGGGATATATGGCTACACCTTC.

CDR3 protein: CATSRVDRGGYTF. CDR3 DNA sequence: TGTGCCACCAGCAGAGTTGACAGGGGCGGCTACACCTTC. The J gene is TRBJ1-2, the V gene TRBV15; TRBD1 aligns across 8 bases. V trimming: 1 base; J trimming: 8 bases; junction bases outside the gene matches: 3. CDR3 length: 13 amino acids. The germline V gene encodes CDR1 LNHNV and CDR2 YYDKDF (reference sequence).

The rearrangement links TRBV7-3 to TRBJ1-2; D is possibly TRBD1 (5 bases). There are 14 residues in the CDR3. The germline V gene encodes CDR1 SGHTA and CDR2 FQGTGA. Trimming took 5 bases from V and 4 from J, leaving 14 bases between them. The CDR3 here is CASSERGGFYGYTF. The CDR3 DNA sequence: TGTGCCAGCAGCGAAAGGGGCGGATTCTATGGCTACACCTTC.

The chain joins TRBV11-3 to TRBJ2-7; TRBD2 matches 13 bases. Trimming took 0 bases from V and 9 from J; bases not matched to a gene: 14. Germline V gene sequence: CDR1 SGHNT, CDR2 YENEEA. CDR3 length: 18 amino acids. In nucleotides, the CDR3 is TGTGCCAGCAGCTTAGAATCCTCAACCGGGACTAGCGGGACTAGGCAGTACTTC. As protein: CASSLESSTGTSGTRQYF.

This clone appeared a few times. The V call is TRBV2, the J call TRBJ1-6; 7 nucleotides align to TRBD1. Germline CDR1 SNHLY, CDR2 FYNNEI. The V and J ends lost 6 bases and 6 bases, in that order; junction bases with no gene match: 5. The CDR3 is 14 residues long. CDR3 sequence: CASRGDSPNSPLHF. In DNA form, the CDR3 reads TGTGCCAGCAGGGGGGACAGTCCTAATTCACCCCTCCACTTT.

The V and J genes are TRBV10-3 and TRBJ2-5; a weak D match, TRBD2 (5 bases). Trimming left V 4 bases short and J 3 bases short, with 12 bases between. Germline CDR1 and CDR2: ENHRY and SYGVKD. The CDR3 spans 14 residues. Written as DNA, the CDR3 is TGTGCCATCAGTGGTTCCCCCGGGGAAGAGACCCAGTACTTC. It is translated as CAISGSPGEETQYF.